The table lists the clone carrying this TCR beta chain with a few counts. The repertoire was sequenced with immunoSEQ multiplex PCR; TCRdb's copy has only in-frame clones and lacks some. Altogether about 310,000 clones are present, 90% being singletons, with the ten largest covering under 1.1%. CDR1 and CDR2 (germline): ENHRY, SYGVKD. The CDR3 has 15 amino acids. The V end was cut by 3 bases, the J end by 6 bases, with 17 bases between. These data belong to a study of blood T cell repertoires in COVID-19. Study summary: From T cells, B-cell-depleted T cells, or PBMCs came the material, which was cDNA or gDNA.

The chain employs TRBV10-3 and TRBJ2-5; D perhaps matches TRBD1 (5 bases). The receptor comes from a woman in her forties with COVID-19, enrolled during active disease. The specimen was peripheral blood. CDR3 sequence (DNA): TGTGCCATCAGTGAAGAAGGGGTCCAAGGCCAGACCCAGTACTTC. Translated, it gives CAISEEGVQGQTQYF.